This is a list of T cell receptor beta chains from one sample in a study of CD8+CD57+ T cells in acquired aplastic anemia. TCRdb called the reads again in MiXCR, with one record for every CDR3 protein. The table includes roughly 120,000 distinct CDR3 sequences, 55% to 60% detected once. Source material: sorted CD4+, CD8+, or CD8+CD57+ T cells (not recorded which) from PBMCs. The origin of the receptors is a human donor with aplastic anemia. CDR3s include the opening cysteine and the closing phenylalanine or tryptophan. A D gene is named only where the DNA matches it firmly. Where a row states a size, it is once, few, many or the class of an expanded clone; other rows omit it.

d_call	v_call	clone_size	j_call	cdr3_nt	cdr3_aa
-	TRBV10-3	-	TRBJ2-2	TGTGCCAGTAGTGGGAACGCCGGGGAGCTGTTTTTT	CASSGNAGELFF
TRBD1	TRBV25-1	-	TRBJ2-7	TGTGCCAGCAGTGGAAGTTCCGGGACAGGGAACGACGAGCAGTACTTC	CASSGSSGTGNDEQYF
-	TRBV7-9	-	TRBJ1-3	TGTGCCAGCAGCTTAGGGGCCACTGGAAACACCATATATTTT	CASSLGATGNTIYF
TRBD1	TRBV29-1	many	TRBJ1-2	TGCAGCGGGCGAGAACCTACAGGGGGACGTGGCTACACCTTC	CSGREPTGGRGYTF
-	TRBV20-1	many	TRBJ2-1	TGCAGTGCTAGTCCCTGGGGGAGTATCTCCTACAATGAGCAGTTCTTC	CSASPWGSISYNEQFF
-	TRBV7-6	-	TRBJ1-1	TGTGCCACGGGACTCGGCACTGAAGCTTTCTTT	CATGLGTEAFF
-	TRBV9	once	TRBJ2-7	TGTGCCAGCAGCTATAGCCAGGTAGCCTACGAGCAGTACTTC	CASSYSQVAYEQYF
-	TRBV19	-	TRBJ2-7	TGTGCCAGTAGTCCGTCACACTCCTACGAGCAGTACTTC	CASSPSHSYEQYF
-	TRBV30	-	TRBJ1-1	TGTGCCCTGTTGCTACAGAGGAACACTGAAGCTTTCTTT	CALLLQRNTEAFF
-	TRBV6-5	many	TRBJ2-1	TGTGCCAGCAGTTACTCCGCAGGGAACAATGAGCAGTTCTTC	CASSYSAGNNEQFF
TRBD1	TRBV20-1	-	TRBJ1-1	TGCAGCGCGGGATCCTTGGGCTTCAGGGGGGATGAAGCTTTCTTT	CSAGSLGFRGDEAFF
-	TRBV29-1	-	TRBJ1-1	TGCAGCGTTGACCACGGGACGAACACTGAAGCTTTCTTT	CSVDHGTNTEAFF
-	TRBV12-3/TRBV12-4	many	TRBJ2-5	TGTGCCAGCAGTTTGTGGCGAGGGAGTGGGGCGAAGACCCAGTACTTC	CASSLWRGSGAKTQYF
-	TRBV19	many	TRBJ2-7	TGTGCCAGTAGTTTGGACCCAACCTACGAGCAGTACTTC	CASSLDPTYEQYF
-	TRBV15	-	TRBJ1-4	TGTGCCACCAGCAGAGATCCGGTCACGAATGAAAAACTGTTTTTT	CATSRDPVTNEKLFF
-	TRBV20-1	-	TRBJ2-5	TGCAGTGCTTCAAGGACGCGGGGGACCCAGTACTTC	CSASRTRGTQYF
TRBD1	TRBV7-9	-	TRBJ1-2	TGTGCCAGCAGCCCTCGGACAGGGGCAGGCACCTTC	CASSPRTGAGTF
TRBD1	TRBV20-1	-	TRBJ2-3	TGCAGTGCTAGAGATTTAGGACAGGGCACAGATACGCAGTATTTT	CSARDLGQGTDTQYF
-	TRBV28	-	TRBJ1-2	TGTGCCAGCAGTTTAAGGGGAGTCGGGGCTAACTATGGCTACACCTTC	CASSLRGVGANYGYTF